The 26 T cell receptor beta chains in this list originate from one sample, sequenced in a study of blood T cell repertoires in COVID-19. Method: immunoSEQ multiplex PCR; TCRdb's copy keeps in-frame clones and lacks some. The sample gives approximately 99,000 clones, 80% to 90% of which show up once; 2% to 3% is in the top ten. Specimen: peripheral blood. Every receptor here comes from a human donor in a cohort sampled during active COVID-19.

The J gene is TRBJ2-7, the V gene TRBV6-5; 7 nucleotides match TRBD1. The germline gives CDR1 MNHEY, CDR2 SVGAGI. V lost 7 bases to trimming and J lost 5 bases; unmatched junction nucleotides: 5. The CDR3 contains 12 residues. The CDR3 DNA is TGTGCCAGCAAGGGACAGAGCCACGAGCAGTACTTC. Amino acids: CASKGQSHEQYF.

The chain carries TRBV9 and TRBJ2-3, with no clear D. Germline CDR1 is SGDLS and CDR2 is YYNGEE. This CDR3 is built from 14 residues. Trimming removed 3 bases at V and 1 base at J, with 9 bases between. DNA for the CDR3: TGTGCCAGCAGCGCCCAGGTGGGCACAGATACGCAGTATTTT. Encoded protein: CASSAQVGTDTQYF.

The chain combines TRBV10-2 with TRBJ2-2, with D hard to call. CDR1 WSHSY and CDR2 SAAADI come from the germline V gene. V was clipped by 2 bases and J by 6 bases, with 7 bases between them. CDR3 length: 13 residues. The CDR3 coding sequence is TGCGCCAGCAGTGAGCGCCCGGCCGGGGAGCTGTTTTTT. Translating it yields CASSERPAGELFF.

The genes are TRBV4-1 and TRBJ1-6; perhaps TRBD1 as D (6 bases). The V end lost 0 bases, the J end lost 3 bases, and 9 bases lay between the germline ends. The CDR3 length is 16 residues. Germline CDR1 reads MGHRA; CDR2 reads YSYEKL. The DNA for the CDR3 is TGCGCCAGCAGCCAAGAAACAGGGTTCTATAATTCACCCCTCCACTTT. As protein: CASSQETGFYNSPLHF.

The rearrangement uses TRBV2 and TRBJ2-7; D may be TRBD1 (6 bases). The CDR3 length is 14 residues. The germline V gene encodes CDR1 SNHLY and CDR2 FYNNEI. V lost 2 bases, J lost 3 bases, and 11 bases lay in between. In DNA, the CDR3 is TGTGCCAGCAGTGAAATCTTGGACAGCTACGAGCAGTACTTC. This encodes CASSEILDSYEQYF.

The J gene is TRBJ2-1, the V gene TRBV12-5; 9 bases agree with TRBD1. There are 14 residues in the CDR3. Germline CDR1 is LGHNT and CDR2 is FRNRAP. With 6 bases clipped from V and 13 bases from J, the junction kept 13 bases outside the gene matches. The CDR3 loop reads CASGLNPGQGGQFF. In DNA form, the CDR3 reads TGTGCTAGTGGACTCAACCCGGGACAGGGAGGTCAGTTCTTC.

This chain links TRBV7-9 with TRBJ2-1; weak D call: TRBD1 (7 bases). Germline-derived CDR1 and CDR2 are SEHNR and FQNEAQ (reference sequence). V was trimmed by 5 bases and J by 5 bases, leaving 16 bases between them. The CDR3 sequence is 15 residues long. CDR3 coding DNA: TGTGCCAGCAGCGGAGGGACAGAGAAGGACAATGAGCAGTTCTTC. The encoded protein is CASSGGTEKDNEQFF.

The chain combines TRBV29-1 with TRBJ1-2, with TRBD1 as a possible D gene (5 bases). V lost 1 base and J lost 4, with 13 bases in between. Germline V gene sequence: CDR1 SQVTM, CDR2 ANQGSEA. The CDR3 is 14 amino acids. CDR3 in DNA: TGCAGCGTTGAAGGACAGTACAGCTCCTATGGCTACACCTTC. This gives the protein CSVEGQYSSYGYTF.

V usage is TRBV7-9 and J usage is TRBJ2-3; D may be TRBD1 (5 bases). This CDR3 contains 15 residues. CDR1 and CDR2 (germline): SEHNR, FQNEAQ (reference sequence). Trimming took 0 bases from V and 2 from J, leaving 9 bases between them. CDR3 in amino acids: CASSLAGQFTDTQYF. CDR3 nucleotide sequence: TGTGCCAGCAGCTTAGCGGGGCAGTTCACAGATACGCAGTATTTT.

This chain links TRBV5-1 with TRBJ2-7; 11 bases match TRBD2. Germline V gene data show CDR1 as SGHRS and CDR2 as YFSETQ. With V trimmed by 4 bases and J by 3 bases, 9 bases remained unmatched. The CDR3 sequence is 16 residues long. CDR3 in amino acids: CASSPKIGLAGYEQYF. CDR3 DNA: TGCGCCAGCAGCCCGAAAATCGGACTAGCGGGCTACGAGCAGTACTTC. The entire variable domain, with the rest obtained from reference TRBV5-1 and TRBJ2-7, is as follows: KAGVTQTPRYLIKTRGQQVTLSCSPISGHRSVSWYQQTPGQGLQFLFEYFSETQRNKGNFPGRFSGRQFSNSRSEMNVSTLELGDSALYLCASSPKIGLAGYEQYFGPGTRLTVT.

The chain carries TRBV29-1 and TRBJ2-3; 11 bases match TRBD2. The CDR3 length is 14 residues. Germline trimming cut 7 bases from V and 6 bases from J; bases unmatched to any gene: 9. CDR1 SQVTM and CDR2 ANQGSEA come from the germline V gene. The CDR3 loop reads CSGRLAGTSDTQYF. The DNA of the CDR3 is TGCAGCGGAAGACTAGCGGGGACATCTGATACGCAGTATTTT.

The V gene is TRBV5-1, the J gene TRBJ2-3; D perhaps matches TRBD1 (5 bases). The V gene's germline CDR1 is SGHRS and CDR2 YFSETQ. The CDR3 totals 15 residues. V lost 4 bases and J 3 bases, leaving 15 bases between the germline ends. CDR3 loop: CASSRLGSGTDTQYF. DNA for the CDR3: TGCGCCAGCAGCCGACTCGGGTCAGGGACAGATACGCAGTATTTT. Together with reference TRBV5-1 and TRBJ2-3, the CDR3 gives the full variable domain: KAGVTQTPRYLIKTRGQQVTLSCSPISGHRSVSWYQQTPGQGLQFLFEYFSETQRNKGNFPGRFSGRQFSNSRSEMNVSTLELGDSALYLCASSRLGSGTDTQYFGPGTRLTVL.

V gene TRBV4-1 combines with J gene TRBJ1-1; TRBD1 aligns across 9 bases. V lost 3 bases, J lost 4 bases, and 3 bases stayed unmatched. The CDR3 loop spans 14 amino acids. The V gene's germline CDR1 is MGHRA and CDR2 YSYEKL. This CDR3 reads CASSHSDRGTEAFF. DNA of the CDR3: TGCGCCAGCAGCCACTCGGACAGGGGCACTGAAGCTTTCTTT.

This rearrangement joins TRBV5-1 to TRBJ2-1; 8 bases are a match to TRBD2. V lost 1 base, J lost 6 bases, and 9 bases stayed unmatched. Germline V gene data show CDR1 as SGHRS and CDR2 as YFSETQ. This CDR3 is built from 16 residues. The chain's CDR3 is CASSLLMGLAGNEQFF. The CDR3 coding sequence is TGCGCCAGCAGCTTGTTAATGGGTCTAGCGGGCAATGAGCAGTTCTTC. The full variable domain, with the rest looked up from reference TRBV5-1 and TRBJ2-1, is KAGVTQTPRYLIKTRGQQVTLSCSPISGHRSVSWYQQTPGQGLQFLFEYFSETQRNKGNFPGRFSGRQFSNSRSEMNVSTLELGDSALYLCASSLLMGLAGNEQFFGPGTRLTVL.

The rearrangement joins TRBV5-4 to TRBJ1-4; a weak D match, TRBD1 (6 bases). The CDR3 length is 15 residues. CDR1 SGHNT and CDR2 YYREEE come from the germline V gene (reference sequence). V lost 4 bases, J lost 8 bases, and 18 bases lay in between. CDR3 protein: CASSAATGTREKLFF. The CDR3 nucleotides are TGTGCCAGCAGCGCAGCTACAGGGACAAGAGAAAAACTGTTTTTT. The whole variable domain, filled in from reference TRBV5-4 and TRBJ1-4, reads ETGVTQSPTHLIKTRGQQVTLRCSSQSGHNTVSWYQQALGQGPQFIFQYYREEENGRGNFPPRFSGLQFPNYSSELNVNALELDDSALYLCASSAATGTREKLFFGSGTQLSVL.

The CDR3 sequence is CAWTPDSSNYGYTF. In DNA form, the CDR3 reads TGTGCCTGGACCCCGGACAGTTCTAACTATGGCTACACCTTC. The genes are TRBV30 and TRBJ1-2; D perhaps matches TRBD1 (6 bases). In germline, CDR1 is GTSNPN, CDR2 SVGIG (reference sequence). Trimming removed 4 bases from V and 0 bases from J, with 12 bases in between. The CDR3 is made up of 14 amino acids.

The chain recombines TRBV19 with TRBJ2-3, with 8 bases identical to TRBD1. In germline, CDR1 is LNHDA, CDR2 SQIVND (reference sequence). Losses at the gene ends were 5 bases for V and 1 base for J; bases not matched to a gene: 8. This CDR3 contains 16 residues. This CDR3 is CASSPRGQVGTDTQYF. The CDR3 region has the DNA TGTGCCAGTAGTCCCAGGGGGCAAGTGGGCACAGATACGCAGTATTTT.

The chain couples TRBV27 to TRBJ1-5; the D is unclear. This CDR3 has 13 residues. Deletions cut 3 bases from V and 4 bases from J, with 7 bases between. Per the germline V gene, CDR1 is MNHEY and CDR2 is SMNVEV (reference sequence). In DNA, the CDR3 is TGTGCCAGCAGTTTTCAACAGAATCAGCCCCAGCATTTT. Its protein is CASSFQQNQPQHF.

The chain links TRBV7-8 to TRBJ2-7; 9 bases agree with TRBD1. Germline V CDR1 and CDR2: SGHVS, FQNEAQ. CDR3 length equals 15 residues. The V and J ends lost 6 bases and 3 bases, in that order; junction bases with no gene match: 9. The CDR3 reads CASSPRRQGVYEQYF. DNA of the CDR3: TGTGCCAGCAGTCCACGGCGACAGGGGGTCTACGAGCAGTACTTC.

The J gene is TRBJ1-5, the V gene TRBV28; TRBD1 aligns across 7 bases. This CDR3 is built from 16 residues. Losses at the gene ends were 3 bases for V and 3 bases for J; bases not matched to a gene: 8. Germline V CDR1 and CDR2: MDHEN, SYDVKM. The chain's CDR3 is CASSFSTGAINQPQHF. CDR3 sequence (DNA): TGTGCCAGCAGTTTCTCTACAGGGGCGATCAATCAGCCCCAGCATTTT.

The CDR3, as DNA: TGTGCCAGCAGCTTCATAGGACAGGAAGCTTTCTTT. This sequence encodes CASSFIGQEAFF. The chain links TRBV5-6 to TRBJ1-1; D perhaps matches TRBD1 (6 bases). The CDR3 loop spans 12 amino acids. Germline CDR1 SGHDT, CDR2 YYEEEE. V lost 2 bases, J lost 8 bases, and 10 bases lay in between.

The V call is TRBV2, the J call TRBJ1-5; 9 bases fit TRBD1. The CDR3 is made up of 14 amino acids. Looked up from germline, CDR1 is SNHLY and CDR2 is FYNNEI. The V segment lost 4 bases and the J segment 4 bases; nucleotides outside the gene matches: 2. The DNA of the CDR3 is TGTGCCAGCAGTGTAGGGACAGGGAATCAGCCCCAGCATTTT. It encodes CASSVGTGNQPQHF.

The gene calls are TRBV18 and TRBJ2-7; 8 bases match TRBD2. In germline, CDR1 is KGHSH, CDR2 LQKENI. CDR3 length: 14 amino acids. J was trimmed by 5 bases and V by 4 bases; bases with no gene match: 7. The CDR3 sequence is CASSLSGRVNEQYF. For the CDR3, the DNA is TGTGCCAGCTCACTGAGCGGGAGAGTCAACGAGCAGTACTTC. Filled out from reference TRBV18 and TRBJ2-7, the complete variable domain reads NAGVMQNPRHLVRRRGQEARLRCSPMKGHSHVYWYRQLPEEGLKFMVYLQKENIIDESGMPKERFSAEFPKEGPSILRIQQVVRGDSAAYFCASSLSGRVNEQYFGPGTRLTVT.

This clone was seen a single time. The CDR3 nucleotides are TGCAGCGTGGCGGACAGGGGACCTGTGGGGGAGCAGTTCTTC. It codes for CSVADRGPVGEQFF. The chain uses TRBV29-1 and TRBJ2-1, with TRBD1 identical over 9 bases. The CDR3 is made up of 14 amino acids. The V segment lost 6 bases and the J segment 10 bases; nucleotides outside the gene matches: 13. Germline assignment: CDR1 SQVTM and CDR2 ANQGSEA.

The chain couples TRBV7-8 to TRBJ2-3; D possibly corresponds to TRBD2 (6 bases). With 1 base removed from V and 7 bases from J, the gap between germline ends came to 15 bases. This CDR3 is built from 15 residues. Germline values: CDR1 SGHVS, CDR2 FQNEAQ. In nucleotides, the CDR3 is TGTGCCAGCAGCTTAGGGGGACTTGGCCACAATACGCAGTATTTT. Amino acids: CASSLGGLGHNTQYF. The full variable domain, its missing parts supplied by reference TRBV7-8 and TRBJ2-3, is GAGVSQSPRYKVAKRGQDVALRCDPISGHVSLFWYQQALGQGPEFLTYFQNEAQLDKSGLPSDRFFAERPEGSVSTLKIQRTQQEDSAVYLCASSLGGLGHNTQYFGPGTRLTVL.

This chain links TRBV19 with TRBJ2-1; tentatively, D is TRBD1 (6 bases). Trimming pared 3 bases from V and 0 bases from J, leaving 12 bases between. The CDR3 has 16 amino acids. The germline V gene encodes CDR1 LNHDA and CDR2 SQIVND (reference sequence). The CDR3 DNA is TGTGCCAGTAGTATCGACAGGCCGAGCTCCTACAATGAGCAGTTCTTC. It specifies CASSIDRPSSYNEQFF. The full variable domain, in which reference TRBV19 and TRBJ2-1 provide the parts outside the CDR3, is DGGITQSPKYLFRKEGQNVTLSCEQNLNHDAMYWYRQDPGQGLRLIYYSQIVNDFQKGDIAEGYSVSREKKESFPLTVTSAQKNPTAFYLCASSIDRPSSYNEQFFGPGTRLTVL.